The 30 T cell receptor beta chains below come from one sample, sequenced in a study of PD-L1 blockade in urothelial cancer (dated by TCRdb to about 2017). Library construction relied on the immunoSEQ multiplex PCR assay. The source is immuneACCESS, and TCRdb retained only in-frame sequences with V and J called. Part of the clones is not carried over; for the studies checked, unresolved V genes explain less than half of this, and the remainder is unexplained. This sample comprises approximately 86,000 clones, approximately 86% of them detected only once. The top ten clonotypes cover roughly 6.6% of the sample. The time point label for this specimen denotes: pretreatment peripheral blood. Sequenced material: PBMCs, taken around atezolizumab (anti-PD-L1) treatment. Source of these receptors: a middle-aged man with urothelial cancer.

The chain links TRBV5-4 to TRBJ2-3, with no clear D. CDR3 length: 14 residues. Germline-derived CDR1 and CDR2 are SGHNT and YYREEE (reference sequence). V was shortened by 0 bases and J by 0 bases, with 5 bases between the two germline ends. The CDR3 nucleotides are TGTGCCAGCAGCTTGGTGGGCAGCACAGATACGCAGTATTTT. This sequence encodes CASSLVGSTDTQYF.

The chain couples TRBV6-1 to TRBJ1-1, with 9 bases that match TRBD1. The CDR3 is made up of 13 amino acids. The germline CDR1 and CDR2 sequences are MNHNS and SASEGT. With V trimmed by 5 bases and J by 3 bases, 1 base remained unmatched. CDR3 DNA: TGTGCCAGCAGTAGGGACAGGGACACTGAAGCTTTCTTT. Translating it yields CASSRDRDTEAFF.

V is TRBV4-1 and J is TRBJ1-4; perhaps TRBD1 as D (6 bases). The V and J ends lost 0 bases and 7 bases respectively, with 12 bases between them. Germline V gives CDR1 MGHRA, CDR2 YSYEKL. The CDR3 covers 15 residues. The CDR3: CASSQEEQGGEKLFF. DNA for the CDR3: TGCGCCAGCAGCCAAGAGGAACAGGGTGGTGAAAAACTGTTTTTT.

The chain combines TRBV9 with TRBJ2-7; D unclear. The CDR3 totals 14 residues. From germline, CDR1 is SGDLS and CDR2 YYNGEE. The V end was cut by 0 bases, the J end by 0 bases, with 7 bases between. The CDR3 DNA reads TGTGCCAGCAGCGTAGGCTGGAGCTCCTACGAGCAGTACTTC. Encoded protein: CASSVGWSSYEQYF.

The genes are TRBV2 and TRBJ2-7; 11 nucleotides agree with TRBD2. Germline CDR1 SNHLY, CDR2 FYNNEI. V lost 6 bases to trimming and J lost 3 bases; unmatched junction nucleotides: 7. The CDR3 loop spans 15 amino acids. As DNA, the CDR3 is TGTGCCAGCAGCGAAAGGACTAGCGGGTTCTACGAGCAGTACTTC. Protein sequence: CASSERTSGFYEQYF.

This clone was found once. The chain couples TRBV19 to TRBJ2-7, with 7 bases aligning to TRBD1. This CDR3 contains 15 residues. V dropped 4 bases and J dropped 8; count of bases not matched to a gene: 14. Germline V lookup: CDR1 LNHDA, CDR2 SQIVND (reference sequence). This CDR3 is CASSTLGTAPYQQYF. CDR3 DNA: TGTGCCAGTAGTACCCTCGGGACAGCCCCATACCAGCAGTACTTC.

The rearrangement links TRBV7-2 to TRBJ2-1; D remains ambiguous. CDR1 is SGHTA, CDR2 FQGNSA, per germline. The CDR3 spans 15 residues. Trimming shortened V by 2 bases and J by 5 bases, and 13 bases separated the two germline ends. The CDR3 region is CASSLILEGDNEQFF. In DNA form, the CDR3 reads TGTGCCAGCAGCTTAATCCTGGAAGGAGACAATGAGCAGTTCTTC. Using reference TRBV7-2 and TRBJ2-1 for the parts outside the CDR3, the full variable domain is GAGVSQSPSNKVTEKGKDVELRCDPISGHTALYWYRQSLGQGLEFLIYFQGNSAPDKSGLPSDRFSAERTGGSVSTLTIQRTQQEDSAVYLCASSLILEGDNEQFFGPGTRLTVL.

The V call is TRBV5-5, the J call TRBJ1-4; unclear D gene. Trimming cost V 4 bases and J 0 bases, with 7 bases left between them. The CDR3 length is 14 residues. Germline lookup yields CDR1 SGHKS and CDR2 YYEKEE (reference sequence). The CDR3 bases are TGTGCCAGCAGCCCTTTTGCAACTAATGAAAAACTGTTTTTT. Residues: CASSPFATNEKLFF.

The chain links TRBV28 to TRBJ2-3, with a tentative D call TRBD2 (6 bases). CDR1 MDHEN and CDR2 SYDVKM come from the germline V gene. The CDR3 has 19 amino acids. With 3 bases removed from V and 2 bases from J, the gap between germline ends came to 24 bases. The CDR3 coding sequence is TGTGCCAGCAGTTTCCCCCCCCCGTCTTTAGCGGATAACACAGATACGCAGTATTTT. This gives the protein CASSFPPPSLADNTDTQYF.

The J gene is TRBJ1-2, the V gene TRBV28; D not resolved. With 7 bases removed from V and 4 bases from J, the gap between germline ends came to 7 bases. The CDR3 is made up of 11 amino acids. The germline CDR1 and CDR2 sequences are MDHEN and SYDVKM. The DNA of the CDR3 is TGTGCCAGCACCTCCAGCTATGGCTACACCTTC. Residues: CASTSSYGYTF.

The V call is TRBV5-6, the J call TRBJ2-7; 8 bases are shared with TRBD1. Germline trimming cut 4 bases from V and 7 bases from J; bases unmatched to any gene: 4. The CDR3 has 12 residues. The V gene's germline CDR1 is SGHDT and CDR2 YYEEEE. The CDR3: CASSRTGSEQYF. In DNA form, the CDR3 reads TGTGCCAGCAGCAGGACAGGGAGTGAGCAGTACTTC.

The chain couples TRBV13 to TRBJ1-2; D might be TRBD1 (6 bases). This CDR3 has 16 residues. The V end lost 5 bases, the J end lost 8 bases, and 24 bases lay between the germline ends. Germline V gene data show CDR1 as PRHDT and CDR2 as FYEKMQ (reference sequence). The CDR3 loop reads CASSETVQAGVGGYTF. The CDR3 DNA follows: TGTGCCAGCAGCGAAACCGTTCAGGCAGGGGTTGGCGGCTACACCTTC.

The CDR3 DNA reads TGTGCCAGCAGCCTATGGACAGGGGGCGCGAGGAACACTGAAGCTTTCTTT. It is translated as CASSLWTGGARNTEAFF. The chain carries TRBV7-9 and TRBJ1-1; 11 bases line up with TRBD1. There are 17 residues in the CDR3. V was pared by 5 bases and J by 1 base, with 9 bases of the junction left unmatched. Germline loops: CDR1 SEHNR, CDR2 FQNEAQ (reference sequence).

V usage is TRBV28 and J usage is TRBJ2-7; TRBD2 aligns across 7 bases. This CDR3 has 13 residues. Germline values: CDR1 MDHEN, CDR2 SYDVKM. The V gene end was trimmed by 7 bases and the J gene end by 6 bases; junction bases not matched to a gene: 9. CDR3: CASIRGRGLEQYF. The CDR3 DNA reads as TGTGCCAGCATACGAGGGAGGGGCCTCGAGCAGTACTTC.

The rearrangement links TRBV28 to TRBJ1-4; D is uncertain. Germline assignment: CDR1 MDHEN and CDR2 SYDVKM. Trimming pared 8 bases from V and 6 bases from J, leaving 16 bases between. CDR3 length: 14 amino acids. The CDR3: CASGEAGIDEKLFF. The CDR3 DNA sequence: TGTGCCAGCGGGGAGGCGGGCATTGATGAAAAACTGTTTTTT.

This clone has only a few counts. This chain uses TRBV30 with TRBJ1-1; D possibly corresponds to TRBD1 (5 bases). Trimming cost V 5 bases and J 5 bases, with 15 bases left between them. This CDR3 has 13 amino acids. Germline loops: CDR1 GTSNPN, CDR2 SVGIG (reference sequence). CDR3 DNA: TGTGCCTGGGGTCAGGGTTCCAGAACTGAAGCTTTCTTT. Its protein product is CAWGQGSRTEAFF.

As DNA, the CDR3 is TGTGCCAGCAGCTTAGGAGAGGGAAGTTGGACTAATGAAAAACTGTTTTTT. Amino acid sequence: CASSLGEGSWTNEKLFF. V and J are TRBV7-8 and TRBJ1-4; D is ambiguous. CDR1 is SGHVS and CDR2 is FQNEAQ in the germline V gene. CDR3 size: 17 residues. Trimming stripped 1 base from V and 2 bases from J, with 14 bases between.

The DNA of the CDR3 is TGCGCCAGCAGCTTGGAGTTGAGTAGCGGGGGGGCCACAGATACGCAGTATTTT. Its protein is CASSLELSSGGATDTQYF. This chain connects TRBV5-1 to TRBJ2-3, with 11 bases aligning to TRBD2. This CDR3 is built from 18 residues. Germline CDR1 reads SGHRS; CDR2 reads YFSETQ. Germline trimming cut 0 bases from V and 2 bases from J; bases unmatched to any gene: 8.

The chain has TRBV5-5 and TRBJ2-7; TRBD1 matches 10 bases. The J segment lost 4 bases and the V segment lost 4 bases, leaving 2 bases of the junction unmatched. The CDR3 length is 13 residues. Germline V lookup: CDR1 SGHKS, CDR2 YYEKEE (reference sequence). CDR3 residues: CASSRQGAYEQYF. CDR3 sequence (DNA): TGTGCCAGCAGCAGACAGGGGGCTTACGAGCAGTACTTC.

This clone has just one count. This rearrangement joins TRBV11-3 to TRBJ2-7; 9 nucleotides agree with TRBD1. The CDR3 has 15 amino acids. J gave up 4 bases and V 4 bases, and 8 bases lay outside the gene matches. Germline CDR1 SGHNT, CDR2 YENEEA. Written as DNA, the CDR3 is TGTGCCAGCAGCTACACAGGGGGCGAGCTATACGAGCAGTACTTC. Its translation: CASSYTGGELYEQYF.

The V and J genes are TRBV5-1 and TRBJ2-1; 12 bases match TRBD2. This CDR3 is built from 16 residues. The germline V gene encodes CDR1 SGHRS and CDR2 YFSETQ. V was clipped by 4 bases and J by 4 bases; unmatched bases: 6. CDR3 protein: CASSNPSGRGYNEQFF. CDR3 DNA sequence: TGCGCCAGCAGCAACCCTAGCGGGAGGGGGTACAATGAGCAGTTCTTC.

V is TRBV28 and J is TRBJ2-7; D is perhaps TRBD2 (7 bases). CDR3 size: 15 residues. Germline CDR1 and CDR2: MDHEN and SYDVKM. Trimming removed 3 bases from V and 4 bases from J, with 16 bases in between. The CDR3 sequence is CASSLGVQGGYEQYF. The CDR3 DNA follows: TGTGCCAGCAGTTTGGGGGTACAGGGAGGGTACGAGCAGTACTTC.

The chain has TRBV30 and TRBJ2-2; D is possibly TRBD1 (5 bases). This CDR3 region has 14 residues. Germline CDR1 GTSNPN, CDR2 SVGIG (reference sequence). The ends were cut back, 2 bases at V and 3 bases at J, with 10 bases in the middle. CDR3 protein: CAWSNTGYTGELFF. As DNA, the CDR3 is TGTGCCTGGAGTAATACAGGCTACACCGGGGAGCTGTTTTTT.

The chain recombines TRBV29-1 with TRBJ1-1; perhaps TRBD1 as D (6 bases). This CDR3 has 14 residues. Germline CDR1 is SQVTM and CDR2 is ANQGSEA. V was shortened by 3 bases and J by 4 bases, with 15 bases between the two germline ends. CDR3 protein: CSVDLDSLSTEAFF. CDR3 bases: TGCAGCGTTGACTTGGACAGCCTTAGCACTGAAGCTTTCTTT. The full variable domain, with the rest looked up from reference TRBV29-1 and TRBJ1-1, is SAVISQKPSRDICQRGTSLTIQCQVDSQVTMMFWYRQQPGQSLTLIATANQGSEATYESGFVIDKFPISRPNLTFSTLTVSNMSPEDSSIYLCSVDLDSLSTEAFFGQGTRLTVV.

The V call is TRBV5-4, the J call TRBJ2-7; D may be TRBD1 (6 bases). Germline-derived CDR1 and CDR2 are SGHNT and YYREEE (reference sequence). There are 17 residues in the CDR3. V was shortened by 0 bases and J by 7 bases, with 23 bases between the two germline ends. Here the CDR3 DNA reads TGTGCCAGCAGCTTGGCGATCCTGGACAGAGCCCCTAGAGAGCAGTACTTC. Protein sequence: CASSLAILDRAPREQYF.

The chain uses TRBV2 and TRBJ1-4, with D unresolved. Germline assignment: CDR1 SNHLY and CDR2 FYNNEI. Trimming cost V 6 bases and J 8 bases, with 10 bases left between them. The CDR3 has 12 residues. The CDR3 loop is CASREVGEKLFF. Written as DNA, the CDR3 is TGTGCCAGCAGGGAGGTCGGAGAAAAACTGTTTTTT.

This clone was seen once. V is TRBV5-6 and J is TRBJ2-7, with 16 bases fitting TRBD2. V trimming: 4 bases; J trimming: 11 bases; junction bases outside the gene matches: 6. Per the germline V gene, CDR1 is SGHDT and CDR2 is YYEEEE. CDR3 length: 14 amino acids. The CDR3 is CASSTGLAGGPKYF. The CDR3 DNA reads TGTGCCAGCAGCACGGGACTAGCGGGAGGGCCGAAGTACTTC.

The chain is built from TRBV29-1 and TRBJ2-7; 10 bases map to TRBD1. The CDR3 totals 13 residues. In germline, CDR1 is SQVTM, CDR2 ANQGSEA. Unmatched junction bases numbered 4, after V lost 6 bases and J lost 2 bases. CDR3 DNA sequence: TGCAGCGTGCGGGACAGGGGAACCTACGAGCAGTACTTC. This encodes CSVRDRGTYEQYF.

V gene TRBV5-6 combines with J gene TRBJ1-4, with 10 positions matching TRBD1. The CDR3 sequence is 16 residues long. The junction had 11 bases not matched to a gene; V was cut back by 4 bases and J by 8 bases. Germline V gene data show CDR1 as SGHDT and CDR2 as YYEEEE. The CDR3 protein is CASSGTRQGAREKLFF. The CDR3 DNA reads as TGTGCCAGCAGCGGGACCCGACAGGGGGCGAGAGAAAAACTGTTTTTT.

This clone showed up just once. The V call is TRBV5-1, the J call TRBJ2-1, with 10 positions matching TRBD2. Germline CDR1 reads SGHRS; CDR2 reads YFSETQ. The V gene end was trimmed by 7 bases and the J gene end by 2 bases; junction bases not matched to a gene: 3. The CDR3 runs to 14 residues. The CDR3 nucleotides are TGCGCCAGCGCAGCGGGAGGGCCCTACAATGAGCAGTTCTTC. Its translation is CASAAGGPYNEQFF.